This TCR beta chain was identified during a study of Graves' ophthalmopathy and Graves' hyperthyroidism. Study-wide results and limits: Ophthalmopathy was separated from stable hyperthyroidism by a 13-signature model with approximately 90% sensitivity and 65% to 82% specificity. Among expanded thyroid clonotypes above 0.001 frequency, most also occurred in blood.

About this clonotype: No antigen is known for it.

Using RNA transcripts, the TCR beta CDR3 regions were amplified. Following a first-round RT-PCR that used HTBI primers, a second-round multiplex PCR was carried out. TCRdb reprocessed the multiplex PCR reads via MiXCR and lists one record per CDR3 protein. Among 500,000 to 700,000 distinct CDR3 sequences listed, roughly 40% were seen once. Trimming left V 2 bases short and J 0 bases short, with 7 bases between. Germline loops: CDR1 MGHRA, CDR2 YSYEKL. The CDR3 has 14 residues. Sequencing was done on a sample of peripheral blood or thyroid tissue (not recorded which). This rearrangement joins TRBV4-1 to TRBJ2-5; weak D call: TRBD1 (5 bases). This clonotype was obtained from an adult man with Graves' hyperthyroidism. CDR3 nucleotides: TGCGCCAGCAGCCAACCAGGGTACCAAGAGACCCAGTACTTC. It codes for CASSQPGYQETQYF.